These 21 T cell receptor beta chains share one sample of origin, sequenced in a study of beta chain features in type 1 diabetes. Study-level findings and limits: Patients with Type 1 diabetes showed moderately but significantly shorter TCRB CDR3s in all four CD4+ subsets.

The antigens for these receptors are not known. Expressed TCRB transcripts were sequenced because the isolated RNA had all been reverse transcribed beforehand. The table came from immunoSEQ multiplex PCR; TCRdb's copy has only in-frame clones and leaves some out. The sample shows 600,000 to 700,000 clones, around 11% of them seen only once. Sequenced input: naive CD4+ T cells from blood. The receptor set was obtained from a man between 25 and 39 years old with type 1 diabetes.

V is TRBV19 and J is TRBJ1-1, with 7 bases fitting TRBD1. Unmatched junction bases numbered 4, after V lost 6 bases and J lost 0 bases. CDR1 LNHDA and CDR2 SQIVND come from the germline V gene (reference sequence). CDR3 size: 14 residues. The CDR3 DNA sequence: TGTGCCAGTAGCACGGGACAGTTGAACACTGAAGCTTTCTTT. Its translation is CASSTGQLNTEAFF.

A few counts support this clone. The rearrangement joins TRBV28 to TRBJ2-4; D is uncertain. This CDR3 region has 14 residues. The ends were cut back, 4 bases at V and 0 bases at J, with 7 bases in the middle. The V gene's germline CDR1 is MDHEN and CDR2 SYDVKM. CDR3 sequence: CASSSRRAKNIQYF. CDR3 DNA sequence: TGTGCCAGCAGTTCCCGAAGAGCCAAAAACATTCAGTACTTC.

This rearrangement joins TRBV7-7 to TRBJ1-6; D is ambiguous. The CDR3 totals 13 residues. The V end was cut by 1 base, the J end by 10 bases, with 8 bases between. Germline values: CDR1 SSHAT, CDR2 FNYEAQ (reference sequence). The CDR3 DNA follows: TGTGCCAGCAGCTTAGATGAGGTCTCACCCCTCCACTTT. Residues: CASSLDEVSPLHF.

The chain uses TRBV29-1 and TRBJ2-1; 7 bases map to TRBD1. The length of the CDR3 is 16 residues. Germline values: CDR1 SQVTM, CDR2 ANQGSEA. Unmatched junction bases numbered 8, after V lost 1 base and J lost 2 bases. CDR3 sequence (DNA): TGCAGCGTTGAAGTCGGGGCCGGGACAGCCTACAATGAGCAGTTCTTC. Amino acids: CSVEVGAGTAYNEQFF.

The V gene is TRBV9, the J gene TRBJ1-2, with D perhaps matching TRBD1 (5 bases). Trimming removed 0 bases at V and 4 bases at J, with 13 bases between. The CDR3 has 15 amino acids. Germline V CDR1 and CDR2: SGDLS, YYNGEE. CDR3 bases: TGTGCCAGCAGCGTAGGTCAGGGAAGGGTCTATGGCTACACCTTC. Its translation: CASSVGQGRVYGYTF.

The genes are TRBV2 and TRBJ2-1, with D maybe TRBD2 (5 bases). Germline V lookup: CDR1 SNHLY, CDR2 FYNNEI. The CDR3 sequence is 13 residues long. V lost 5 bases, J lost 9 bases, and 14 bases lay in between. Here the CDR3 DNA reads TGTGCCAGCAGTTACACTAGTAAGGTTGAGCAGTTCTTC. Its protein product is CASSYTSKVEQFF.

The chain uses TRBV2 and TRBJ1-5; perhaps TRBD1 as D (6 bases). CDR1 and CDR2 from the germline V gene are SNHLY and FYNNEI. Trimming pared 7 bases from V and 5 bases from J, leaving 15 bases between. The CDR3 runs to 14 residues. The CDR3 nucleotides are TGTGCCAGCAAGAAGGGGGGCCTAGATCAGCCCCAGCATTTT. Translating gives CASKKGGLDQPQHF.

V is TRBV6-6 and J is TRBJ2-3; 11 bases match TRBD1. The CDR3 totals 15 residues. Losses at the gene ends were 4 bases for V and 4 bases for J; bases not matched to a gene: 4. Germline V CDR1 and CDR2: MNHNY, SVGAGI (reference sequence). DNA for the CDR3: TGTGCCAGCAGTTCACCGGGACAGGGGGCAGATACGCAGTATTTT. As protein: CASSSPGQGADTQYF.

The CDR3 nucleotides read TGTGCCAGCAGCCCGACCCGAGCGGGGGGGCCTCGGAATGAGCAGTTCTTC. Translated: CASSPTRAGGPRNEQFF. The rearrangement uses TRBV7-2 and TRBJ2-1; 10 bases are shared with TRBD2. This CDR3 has 17 amino acids. The J segment lost 7 bases and the V segment lost 5 bases, leaving 14 bases of the junction unmatched. Germline CDR1 reads SGHTA; CDR2 reads FQGNSA.

V and J are TRBV28 and TRBJ2-5; the match to TRBD1 covers 7 bases. V lost 5 bases, J lost 2 bases, and 5 bases stayed unmatched. This CDR3 is 14 amino acids long. The germline gives CDR1 MDHEN, CDR2 SYDVKM. This chain's CDR3 is CASSPGQQQETQYF. The CDR3, as DNA: TGTGCCAGCAGTCCGGGACAGCAGCAAGAGACCCAGTACTTC. The full variable domain, with the rest looked up from reference TRBV28 and TRBJ2-5, is DVKVTQSSRYLVKRTGEKVFLECVQDMDHENMFWYRQDPGLGLRLIYFSYDVKMKEKGDIPEGYSVSREKKERFSLILESASTNQTSMYLCASSPGQQQETQYFGPGTRLLVL.

This clone was recorded a few times. V gene TRBV12-5 combines with J gene TRBJ2-1, with D unclear. This CDR3 is 17 amino acids long. Germline V gives CDR1 LGHNT, CDR2 FRNRAP. V lost 4 bases, J lost 0 bases, and 16 bases lay in between. DNA for the CDR3: TGTGCTAGTGGTTGGCACCAAGGTCCCCTCTCCTACAATGAGCAGTTCTTC. As protein: CASGWHQGPLSYNEQFF.

V is TRBV28 and J is TRBJ2-6; D unresolved. The ends were cut back, 7 bases at V and 2 bases at J, with 9 bases in the middle. The CDR3 consists of 14 residues. Looked up from germline, CDR1 is MDHEN and CDR2 is SYDVKM. The CDR3 sequence is CASTHLTGANVLTF. The CDR3 bases are TGTGCCAGCACCCATTTGACTGGGGCCAACGTCCTGACTTTC.

This clone was counted a few times. The V call is TRBV18, the J call TRBJ1-1, with 7 bases lining up with TRBD1. Per germline, CDR1 KGHSH and CDR2 LQKENI. J lost 3 bases, V lost 8 bases, and 6 bases had no gene match. The CDR3 is 13 residues long. Here the CDR3 DNA reads TGTGCCAGCCAGGGACAGAAGGACACTGAAGCTTTCTTT. Encoded protein: CASQGQKDTEAFF.

The chain couples TRBV6-6 to TRBJ1-3; 7 bases are shared with TRBD1. The V gene's germline CDR1 is MNHNY and CDR2 SVGAGI (reference sequence). Trimming took 6 bases from V and 3 from J; bases not matched to a gene: 8. There are 15 residues in the CDR3. CDR3 nucleotide sequence: TGTGCCAGCAGCCCAGGGGGAACACTTGGAAACACCATATATTTT. This sequence encodes CASSPGGTLGNTIYF.

The genes are TRBV25-1 and TRBJ1-2; D is uncertain. Trimming removed 1 base from V and 3 bases from J, with 21 bases in between. Looked up from germline, CDR1 is MGHDK and CDR2 is SYGVNS. This CDR3 region has 18 residues. CDR3 in DNA: TGTGCCAGCAGTGAATTCTCTGTCACCGTAGGCGGAGACTATGGCTACACCTTC. Encoded protein: CASSEFSVTVGGDYGYTF.

In nucleotides, the CDR3 is TGTGCCAGCAGTTTTGCGCTTTATCCGGTGTGGGATAGCAATCAGCCCCAGCATTTT. Translated: CASSFALYPVWDSNQPQHF. The chain joins TRBV28 to TRBJ1-5, with unresolved D. The germline CDR1 and CDR2 sequences are MDHEN and SYDVKM. This CDR3 region has 19 residues. V was pared by 3 bases and J by 0 bases, with 21 bases between.

In its sample, this clone was seen a few times. The chain uses TRBV5-1 and TRBJ2-6; D may be TRBD2 (5 bases). Germline V lookup: CDR1 SGHRS, CDR2 YFSETQ. CDR3 length equals 20 residues. The V and J ends lost 0 bases and 2 bases respectively, with 21 bases between them. As DNA, the CDR3 is TGCGCCAGCAGCTTGGGGTTACAATCGGCGATCGGGGCTGGGGCCAACGTCCTGACTTTC. Amino acid sequence: CASSLGLQSAIGAGANVLTF.

The sample holds a few counts of this clone. This chain uses TRBV6-4 with TRBJ1-2, with 8 bases that match TRBD1. This CDR3 spans 16 amino acids. CDR1 MRHNA and CDR2 SNTAGT come from the germline V gene. V trimming: 2 bases; J trimming: 5 bases; junction bases outside the gene matches: 10. CDR3 sequence reads: CASSDTGGQGSYGYTF. CDR3 in DNA: TGTGCCAGCAGTGACACGGGAGGACAGGGAAGTTATGGCTACACCTTC.

V gene TRBV6-5 combines with J gene TRBJ1-6; 8 bases map to TRBD1. The CDR3 loop spans 16 amino acids. V gave up 0 bases and J gave up 5 bases; unmatched junction bases: 3. Germline loops: CDR1 MNHEY, CDR2 SVGAGI. This chain's CDR3 is CASSYSRTGNNSPLHF. CDR3 nucleotide sequence: TGTGCCAGCAGTTACTCAAGGACAGGGAATAATTCACCCCTCCACTTT.

The table lists this clone with a few counts. The J gene is TRBJ2-2, the V gene TRBV5-1; D is uncertain. V was trimmed by 4 bases and J by 3 bases, leaving 19 bases between them. CDR3 length: 17 amino acids. Per the germline V gene, CDR1 is SGHRS and CDR2 is YFSETQ. For the CDR3, the DNA is TGCGCCAGCAGCCTGGGGTGGCATAGGGCCGACACCGGGGAGCTGTTTTTT. This codes for CASSLGWHRADTGELFF. Full variable domain (missing parts from reference TRBV5-1 and TRBJ2-2): KAGVTQTPRYLIKTRGQQVTLSCSPISGHRSVSWYQQTPGQGLQFLFEYFSETQRNKGNFPGRFSGRQFSNSRSEMNVSTLELGDSALYLCASSLGWHRADTGELFFGEGSRLTVL.

This rearrangement joins TRBV27 to TRBJ2-7; 7 bases align to TRBD1. J gave up 2 bases and V 4 bases, and 8 bases lay outside the gene matches. The CDR3 runs to 15 residues. Per the germline V gene, CDR1 is MNHEY and CDR2 is SMNVEV (reference sequence). The CDR3 loop is CASSYPPGQTYEQYF. The CDR3 coding sequence is TGTGCCAGCAGTTACCCTCCGGGACAGACCTACGAGCAGTACTTC.